This T cell receptor beta chain was recovered during a study of cytomegalovirus exposure and HLA in healthy donors. General study findings and limits: The likely origin of a cluster of highly shared sequence variants was a sequencing artifact. In a later analysis, HLA-associated TCR beta chains were more clonally expanded than equally common others.

Details on this clone: Its cognate antigen is unknown.

This CDR3 is 17 amino acids long. V shed 4 bases and J 2 bases; nucleotides not matched to a gene: 12. The germline V gene has CDR1 SNHLY and CDR2 FYNNEI. Participants comprised healthy donors of bone marrow. The PCR ran on 60 Vbeta and 13 Jbeta primers. Sequencing used immunoSEQ multiplex PCR; TCRdb keeps in-frame clones, though not all of them. The sample records 70,000 to 95,000 clones, roughly 80% being singletons. The TCR was taken from a woman in her thirties or forties in good health and CMV-seropositive. The sequenced sample consisted of PBMCs. The V gene is TRBV2, the J gene TRBJ2-5; 8 bases agree with TRBD1. CDR3 sequence: CASSAPGQVKRQETQYF. Written as DNA, the CDR3 is TGTGCCAGCAGTGCCCCGGGACAGGTGAAACGACAAGAGACCCAGTACTTC. The whole variable domain, filled in from reference TRBV2 and TRBJ2-5, reads EPEVTQTPSHQVTQMGQEVILRCVPISNHLYFYWYRQILGQKVEFLVSFYNNEISEKSEIFDDQFSVERPDGSNFTLKIRSTKLEDSAMYFCASSAPGQVKRQETQYFGPGTRLLVL.